The entry below gives a single T cell receptor beta chain sequence along with its context. Its cognate antigen is unknown. The CDR3 has 16 residues. Germline loops: CDR1 LNHDA, CDR2 SQIVND (reference sequence). V lost 5 bases to trimming and J lost 1 base; unmatched junction nucleotides: 9. The PCR ran on 60 Vbeta and 13 Jbeta primers. TCRdb's copy holds only in-frame clones and misses some; the assay was immunoSEQ multiplex PCR. The sample has about 88,000 clones, 90% seen once; the top ten hold about 2.5%. The data originate from a study of cytomegalovirus exposure and HLA in healthy donors. General observations from the study: In a later analysis, most CMV-associated TCR beta chains appeared HLA-restricted.

This chain connects TRBV19 to TRBJ2-3; 7 bases map to TRBD1. The sequence derives from a man between 18 and 35 years old in good health and CMV-seronegative. The sequenced material came from PBMCs. CDR3 DNA: TGTGCCAGTAGTGTGACCGGGACAGCCCGCACAGATACGCAGTATTTT. Translating gives CASSVTGTARTDTQYF.